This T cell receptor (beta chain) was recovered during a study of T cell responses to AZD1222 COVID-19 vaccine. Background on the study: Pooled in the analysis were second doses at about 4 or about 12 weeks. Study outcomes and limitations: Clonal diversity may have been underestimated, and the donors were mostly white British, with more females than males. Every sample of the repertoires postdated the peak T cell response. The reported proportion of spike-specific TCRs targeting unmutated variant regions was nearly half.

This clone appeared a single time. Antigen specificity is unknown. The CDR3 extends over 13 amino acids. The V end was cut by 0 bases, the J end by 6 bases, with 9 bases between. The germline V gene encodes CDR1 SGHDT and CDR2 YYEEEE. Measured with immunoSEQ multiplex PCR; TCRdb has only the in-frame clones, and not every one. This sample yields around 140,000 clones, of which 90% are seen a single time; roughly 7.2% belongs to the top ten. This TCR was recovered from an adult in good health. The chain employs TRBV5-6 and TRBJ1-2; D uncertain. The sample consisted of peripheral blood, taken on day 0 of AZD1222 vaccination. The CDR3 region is CASSLERYHGYTF. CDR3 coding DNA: TGTGCCAGCAGCTTGGAGAGGTACCATGGCTACACCTTC.